The following is a T cell receptor (beta chain) sequence with its context. This entry is derived from a study of T cell changes during pregnancy in multiple sclerosis. The CDR3 runs 15 residues. Germline trimming cut 4 bases from V and 1 base from J; bases unmatched to any gene: 7. The germline V gene encodes CDR1 SGHRS and CDR2 YFSETQ. Generated by immunoSEQ multiplex PCR, the TCRdb table keeps only in-frame clones and is missing some. The data show tens of thousands of clones, over 90% seen once. Sequenced here: CD4+ T cells from peripheral blood mononuclear cells, sampled in the second trimester of pregnancy. This receptor was taken from a female donor with multiple sclerosis, enrolled in a pregnancy study. V usage is TRBV5-1 and J usage is TRBJ1-1; 7 bases match TRBD1. The CDR3 region is CASSIQGTENTEAFF. CDR3 in DNA: TGCGCCAGCAGCATTCAAGGGACAGAGAACACTGAAGCTTTCTTT.